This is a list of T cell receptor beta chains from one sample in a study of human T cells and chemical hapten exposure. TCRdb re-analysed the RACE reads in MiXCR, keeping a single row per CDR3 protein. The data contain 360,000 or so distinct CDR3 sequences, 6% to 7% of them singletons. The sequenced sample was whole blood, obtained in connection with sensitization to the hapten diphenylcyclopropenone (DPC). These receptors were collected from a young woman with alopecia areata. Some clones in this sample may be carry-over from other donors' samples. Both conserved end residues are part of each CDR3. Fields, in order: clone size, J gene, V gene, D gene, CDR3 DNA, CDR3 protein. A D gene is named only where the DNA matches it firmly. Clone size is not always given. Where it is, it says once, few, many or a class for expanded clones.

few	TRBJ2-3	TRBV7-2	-	TGTGCCAGCAGCTTAGCCCCTATATCTAGCACAGATACGCAGTATTTT	CASSLAPISSTDTQYF
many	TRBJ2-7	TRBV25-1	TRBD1	TGTGTCCCGGGACAGCCACCCTACGAGCAGTACTTC	CVPGQPPYEQYF
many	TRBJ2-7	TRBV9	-	TGTGCCAGCAGCCCACATACTAATTCCTACGAGCAGTACTTC	CASSPHTNSYEQYF
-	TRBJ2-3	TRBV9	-	TGTGCCAGCAGCGAGGACGGAGCCACAGATACGCAGTATTTT	CASSEDGATDTQYF
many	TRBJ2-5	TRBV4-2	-	TGTGCCAGCAGCCAAGTAACGGACCAAGAGACCCAGTACTTC	CASSQVTDQETQYF
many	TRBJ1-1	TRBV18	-	TGTGCCAGCTCACCACCTGTCCCCACTGAAGCTTTCTTT	CASSPPVPTEAFF
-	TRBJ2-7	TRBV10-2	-	TGCGCCAGCAGTCGGGACTGGGAGCAGTACTTC	CASSRDWEQYF
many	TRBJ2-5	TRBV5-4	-	TGTGCCAGCAGCTCCGGACGTTACGCACAAGAGACCCAGTACTTC	CASSSGRYAQETQYF
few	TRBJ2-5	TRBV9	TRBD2	TGTGCCAGCAGCGTAGCCCTTAATTCGGTAGCGGGGCAAGAGACCCAGTACTTC	CASSVALNSVAGQETQYF
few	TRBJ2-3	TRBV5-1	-	TGCGCCAGCAGCCCCGGACAGTTTAGCACAGATACGCAGTATTTT	CASSPGQFSTDTQYF
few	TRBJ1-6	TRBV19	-	TGTGCCAGTAGTTCTGAAGTTGGTAGCGGTTCACCCCTCCACTTT	CASSSEVGSGSPLHF
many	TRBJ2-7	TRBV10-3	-	TGTGCCATCAAGAGAACACAGGCGGACTACGAGCAGTACTTC	CAIKRTQADYEQYF
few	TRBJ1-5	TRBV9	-	TGTGCCAGCAGCCCAGCTCCCGATCAGCCCCAGCATTTT	CASSPAPDQPQHF
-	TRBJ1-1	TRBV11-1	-	TGTGCCAGCAGCTTAGGGCAGATGAACACTGAAGCTTCCTTT	CASSLGQMNTEASF
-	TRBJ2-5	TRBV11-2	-	TGTGCCAGCAGCTTAGATCCTACGCAAGACACCCAGTACTTC	CASSLDPTQDTQYF